This T cell receptor beta chain is drawn from a study of patients and donors after allogeneic stem cell transplantation. TCRdb used MiXCR to reprocess the RT-PCR reads, holding one entry per CDR3 protein. The profile shows some 92,000 distinct CDR3 sequences, roughly 43% of them singletons. The germline gives CDR1 MNHEY, CDR2 SVGEGT. This CDR3 is 16 amino acids long. The V gene end was trimmed by 4 bases and the J gene end by 2 bases; junction bases not matched to a gene: 8. The V gene is TRBV6-2 or TRBV6-3, the J gene TRBJ2-7; 10 bases match TRBD2. Input material: blood, either unsorted or a sorted T cell fraction (not recorded which). This sequence was found in a human donor who was either an allogeneic HSCT recipient or a stem cell or donor lymphocyte infusion donor (not recorded which). It is not recorded whose cells these are; they may come from a transplant donor. The CDR3 sequence: CASSSLSGRLPYEQYF. The CDR3 coding sequence is TGTGCCAGCAGTTCCCTTAGCGGGAGGTTGCCCTACGAGCAGTACTTC.